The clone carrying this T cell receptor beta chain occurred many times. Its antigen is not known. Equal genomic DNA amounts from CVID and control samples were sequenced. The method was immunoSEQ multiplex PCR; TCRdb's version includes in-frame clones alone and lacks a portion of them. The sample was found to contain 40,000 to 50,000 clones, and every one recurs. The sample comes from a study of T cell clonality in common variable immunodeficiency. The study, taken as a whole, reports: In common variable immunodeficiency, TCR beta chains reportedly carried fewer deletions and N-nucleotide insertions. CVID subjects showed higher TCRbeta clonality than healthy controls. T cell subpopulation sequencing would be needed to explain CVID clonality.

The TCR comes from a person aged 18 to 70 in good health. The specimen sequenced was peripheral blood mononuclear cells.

CDR3 sequence: CSARSYGRQGLPGTDTQYF. The covered CDR3 bases are TGCAGTGCTAGAAGTTACGGGAGACAGGGGCTACCTGGCACAGATACG. The chain links TRBV20-1 to TRBJ2-3, with 8 nucleotides matching TRBD1. Sequencing ends 3 residues short of the CDR3 end; the germline J gene provides the rest. The junction had 17 bases not matched to a gene; V was cut back by 2 bases and J by 1 base. CDR1 is DFQATT and CDR2 is SNEGSKA in the germline V gene (reference sequence). The CDR3 spans 19 residues.